These 23 T cell receptor beta chains were sequenced from one sample in a study of cytomegalovirus exposure and HLA in healthy donors. Measured with immunoSEQ multiplex PCR; TCRdb has only the in-frame clones, and not every one. The sample carries approximately 280,000 clones, approximately 87% recorded once. The sequenced sample consisted of PBMCs. The origin of the receptors is a woman aged 18-29 years in good health and CMV-seronegative.

The rearrangement uses TRBV28 and TRBJ1-5, with D tentatively TRBD1 (6 bases). V was cut by 4 bases and J by 0 bases, with 16 bases left in between. Germline lookup yields CDR1 MDHEN and CDR2 SYDVKM. The CDR3 length is 17 residues. The DNA of the CDR3 is TGTGCCAGCAGTTCTGACAGGTCTGGTTATAGCAATCAGCCCCAGCATTTT. Translating gives CASSSDRSGYSNQPQHF.

This clone is a singleton in its sample. The chain carries TRBV12-5 and TRBJ2-5; 9 positions match TRBD2. The V segment lost 5 bases and the J segment 5 bases; nucleotides outside the gene matches: 6. The CDR3 has 14 amino acids. Germline CDR1 is LGHNT and CDR2 is FRNRAP. The CDR3 DNA reads TGTGCTAGTGGTCTTAGCGGGAGTAGGGAGACCCAGTACTTC. Amino acid sequence: CASGLSGSRETQYF.

This sequence joins TRBV11-2 and TRBJ2-3, with TRBD2 matching 7 bases. CDR3 length: 14 residues. The germline CDR1 and CDR2 sequences are SGHAT and FQNNGV. Germline trimming cut 4 bases from V and 1 base from J; bases unmatched to any gene: 2. Written as DNA, the CDR3 is TGTGCCAGCAGCTCTACTAGCGGCACAGATACGCAGTATTTT. The encoded protein is CASSSTSGTDTQYF.

V usage is TRBV6-5 and J usage is TRBJ2-7, with TRBD2 identical over 9 bases. This CDR3 region has 13 residues. V lost 6 bases and J lost 4; bases outside the gene matches: 4. Germline CDR1 MNHEY, CDR2 SVGAGI. CDR3 sequence reads: CASRRGGAYEQYF. In nucleotides, the CDR3 is TGTGCCAGCAGGCGGGGGGGGGCGTACGAGCAGTACTTC.

CDR3 in amino acids: CASTPPGGRLGNEQFF. The CDR3 nucleotides are TGTGCCAGCACCCCCCCGGGAGGGAGATTGGGGAATGAGCAGTTCTTC. The chain uses TRBV2 and TRBJ2-1, with 8 nucleotides matching TRBD2. The junction had 15 bases not matched to a gene; V was cut back by 7 bases and J by 7 bases. Germline CDR1 reads SNHLY; CDR2 reads FYNNEI. CDR3 size: 16 residues.

The genes are TRBV4-3 and TRBJ2-7; D might be TRBD1 (6 bases). The CDR3 loop spans 13 amino acids. CDR1 is LGHNA, CDR2 YSLEER, per germline. V dropped 1 base and J dropped 5 bases, with 9 bases sitting between them. The CDR3 coding sequence is TGCGCCAGCAGCCAAGGAGGGGGTAACGAGCAGTACTTC. It is translated as CASSQGGGNEQYF.

This CDR3 is CASSLTFRSGRAQNEQFF. In DNA, the CDR3 is TGTGCCAGCAGTTTAACGTTCCGTAGCGGGAGGGCGCAGAATGAGCAGTTCTTC. The gene calls are TRBV28 and TRBJ2-1; 11 bases line up with TRBD2. After removal of 2 bases from V and 7 bases from J, the junction contained 13 bases not matched to a gene. Per the germline V gene, CDR1 is MDHEN and CDR2 is SYDVKM. The length of the CDR3 is 18 residues.

The chain carries TRBV6-5 and TRBJ1-2, with 9 bases identical to TRBD1. Germline CDR1 reads MNHEY; CDR2 reads SVGAGI. CDR3 length equals 12 residues. V lost 6 bases, J lost 6 bases, and 2 bases stayed unmatched. The CDR3 is CASRQGANGYTF. In nucleotides, the CDR3 is TGTGCCAGCAGACAGGGGGCAAATGGCTACACCTTC.

This sequence joins TRBV5-6 and TRBJ2-7; 13 nucleotides agree with TRBD2. Germline CDR1 and CDR2: SGHDT and YYEEEE. The CDR3 totals 18 residues. J was trimmed by 0 bases and V by 2 bases; bases with no gene match: 8. The CDR3 DNA is TGTGCCAGCAGCTTCGACGGGACTAGCGGGACAACCTCCTACGAGCAGTACTTC. Its protein product is CASSFDGTSGTTSYEQYF.

The gene calls are TRBV9 and TRBJ2-3, with 7 bases aligning to TRBD1. With V trimmed by 3 bases and J by 2 bases, 9 bases remained unmatched. The CDR3 sequence is 16 residues long. Germline values: CDR1 SGDLS, CDR2 YYNGEE. The CDR3 region is CASSARGGYTTDTQYF. The CDR3 region has the DNA TGTGCCAGCAGCGCCCGAGGGGGCTATACCACAGATACGCAGTATTTT. Full variable domain (remainder filled in from reference TRBV9 and TRBJ2-3): DSGVTQTPKHLITATGQRVTLRCSPRSGDLSVYWYQQSLDQGLQFLIQYYNGEERAKGNILERFSAQQFPDLHSELNLSSLELGDSALYFCASSARGGYTTDTQYFGPGTRLTVL.

The rearrangement joins TRBV10-3 to TRBJ2-3; 13 positions agree with TRBD2. V was pared by 8 bases and J by 2 bases, with 16 bases of the junction left unmatched. CDR1 is ENHRY, CDR2 SYGVKD, per germline. This CDR3 spans 19 amino acids. The CDR3 DNA reads TGTGCCATCCCAATACACCGGACTAGCGGGAGTGGTCTCACAGATACGCAGTATTTT. Protein sequence: CAIPIHRTSGSGLTDTQYF.

The V gene is TRBV7-2, the J gene TRBJ2-7, with a tentative D call TRBD1 (5 bases). Trimming stripped 5 bases from V and 7 bases from J, with 15 bases between. In germline, CDR1 is SGHTA, CDR2 FQGNSA. The CDR3 has 13 amino acids. CDR3 nucleotide sequence: TGTGCCAGCAGCAGGGGCTTCCCTCAGGAGCAGTACTTC. Amino acid sequence: CASSRGFPQEQYF.

The chain has TRBV10-3 and TRBJ1-1; TRBD1 agrees at 7 bases. The CDR3 length is 17 residues. Losses at the gene ends were 4 bases for V and 0 bases for J; bases not matched to a gene: 11. CDR1 and CDR2 from the germline V gene are ENHRY and SYGVKD. The CDR3 loop reads CAISVDGKTGVNTEAFF. In DNA form, the CDR3 reads TGTGCCATCAGTGTAGATGGGAAAACAGGGGTGAACACTGAAGCTTTCTTT.

This rearrangement joins TRBV19 to TRBJ1-2; 8 nucleotides line up with TRBD1. V lost 6 bases to trimming and J lost 8 bases; unmatched junction nucleotides: 8. Germline CDR1 and CDR2: LNHDA and SQIVND (reference sequence). This CDR3 has 13 residues. As DNA, the CDR3 is TGTGCCAGTAGAACGGACAGGGTAGAGGGCTACACCTTC. Amino acids: CASRTDRVEGYTF.

V usage is TRBV4-3 and J usage is TRBJ2-7; TRBD1 matches at 11 bases. This CDR3 comprises 17 residues. J lost 4 bases, V lost 0 bases, and 8 bases had no gene match. Germline assignment: CDR1 LGHNA and CDR2 YSLEER. The CDR3 DNA sequence: TGCGCCAGCAGCCAAGATAGGACAGGGGGCGGGAGGTACGAGCAGTACTTC. Translation: CASSQDRTGGGRYEQYF.

V and J are TRBV19 and TRBJ1-2; 7 positions match TRBD1. CDR3 length: 14 residues. Trimming cost V 6 bases and J 4 bases; bases outside gene matches: 8. Germline CDR1 reads LNHDA; CDR2 reads SQIVND (reference sequence). CDR3 sequence reads: CASRLPGQSYGYTF. The CDR3 DNA reads TGTGCCAGTAGGCTACCGGGACAGAGCTATGGCTACACCTTC.

The V call is TRBV6-5, the J call TRBJ1-1; 10 positions match TRBD1. The CDR3 is made up of 16 amino acids. CDR1 is MNHEY and CDR2 is SVGAGI in the germline V gene. V dropped 1 base and J dropped 3; count of bases not matched to a gene: 5. The CDR3 sequence: CASSYWGDRGDTEAFF. The CDR3 DNA follows: TGTGCCAGCAGTTACTGGGGGGACAGGGGAGACACTGAAGCTTTCTTT.

This clone has a single count. This chain uses TRBV7-9 with TRBJ2-7; 7 bases line up with TRBD1. The CDR3 has 18 residues. Germline V lookup: CDR1 SEHNR, CDR2 FQNEAQ (reference sequence). V dropped 5 bases and J dropped 6; count of bases not matched to a gene: 22. Here the CDR3 DNA reads TGTGCCAGCAGCCCGCGAACCGGGGTCCCGGACAGGCGGCTCGAGCAGTACTTC. The encoded protein is CASSPRTGVPDRRLEQYF. Full variable domain (outside the CDR3, taken from reference TRBV7-9 and TRBJ2-7): DTGVSQNPRHKITKRGQNVTFRCDPISEHNRLYWYRQTLGQGPEFLTYFQNEAQLEKSRLLSDRFSAERPKGSFSTLEIQRTEQGDSAMYLCASSPRTGVPDRRLEQYFGPGTRLTVT.

CDR3 in DNA: TGCAGCGTTAGAATCGTGGCCTCGGGTGAAGCTTTCTTT. As protein: CSVRIVASGEAFF. The J gene is TRBJ1-1, the V gene TRBV29-1, with D hard to call. The germline V and J ends were trimmed by 5 bases and 7 bases, with 17 bases remaining between them. Germline CDR1 is SQVTM and CDR2 is ANQGSEA. The CDR3 has 13 residues.

CDR3 nucleotides: TGTGCCAGCACCCTTTCCGGACAGGGAAACTATGGCTACACCTTC. Translation gives CASTLSGQGNYGYTF. The V call is TRBV6-5, the J call TRBJ1-2; TRBD1 matches at 8 bases. The J segment lost 2 bases and the V segment lost 7 bases, leaving 9 bases of the junction unmatched. Germline V CDR1 and CDR2: MNHEY, SVGAGI. This CDR3 contains 15 residues.

This clone occurred once. This sequence joins TRBV5-8 and TRBJ1-1, with D possibly matching TRBD1 (5 bases). Per the germline V gene, CDR1 is SGHTS and CDR2 is YDEGEE. This CDR3 region has 15 residues. Trimming stripped 1 base from V and 3 bases from J, with 13 bases between. The chain's CDR3 is CASSLFQGRDTEAFF. CDR3 in DNA: TGTGCCAGCAGCTTGTTCCAGGGCCGGGACACTGAAGCTTTCTTT.

The J gene is TRBJ2-6, the V gene TRBV7-8; the D is unclear. The germline V and J ends were trimmed by 4 bases and 2 bases, with 12 bases remaining between them. The germline CDR1 and CDR2 sequences are SGHVS and FQNEAQ. This CDR3 spans 16 amino acids. CDR3 residues: CASSYVISAGANVLTF. DNA for the CDR3: TGTGCCAGCAGCTACGTAATAAGCGCTGGGGCCAACGTCCTGACTTTC.

The chain uses TRBV6-5 and TRBJ1-1; TRBD1 matches at 8 bases. The CDR3 sequence is 12 residues long. Losses at the gene ends were 9 bases for V and 4 bases for J; bases not matched to a gene: 4. CDR1 and CDR2 from the germline V gene are MNHEY and SVGAGI. The DNA of the CDR3 is TGTGCCAGTTCAGGGGGCCCCACTGAAGCTTTCTTT. Encoded protein: CASSGGPTEAFF.